The following is a T cell receptor (beta chain) sequence with its context. The CDR3 consists of 14 residues. Germline V gives CDR1 SGHDT, CDR2 YYEEEE. The V and J ends lost 2 bases and 5 bases respectively, with 10 bases between them. Survey-level TCR beta sequencing used the immunoSEQ assay. Using immunoSEQ multiplex PCR, the repertoire was profiled, and TCRdb retains in-frame clones only, with some absent. The top ten clones hold 4.4% of a sample with approximately 70,000 clones, roughly 93% of them seen once. The specimen sequenced was PBMCs. The clonotype comes from a man aged 40-55 years with rheumatoid arthritis. This chain joins TRBV5-6 and TRBJ1-4; no definite D call. CDR3 sequence (DNA): TGTGCCAGCAGCTTCCCCACGGGGAATGAAAAACTGTTTTTT. As protein: CASSFPTGNEKLFF.